The clone carrying this T cell receptor (beta chain) has a handful of counts. With a J-beta primer mix and a sample-barcoded 5' primer, a second PCR ran 7 to 11 cycles. TCRdb analysed the 5' RACE reads with MiXCR anew, one entry per CDR3 protein. The sample has about 780,000 distinct CDR3 sequences, around 50% seen once. The data stem from a study of blood T cells in healthy people across ages. Germline assignment: CDR1 DFQATT and CDR2 SNEGSKA (reference sequence). After removal of 0 bases from V and 4 bases from J, the junction contained 2 bases not matched to a gene. The CDR3 runs 13 residues. The V call is TRBV20-1, the J call TRBJ2-7; TRBD2 aligns across 8 bases. Sequenced: blood. The receptor's source is a man older than 75 in good health. CDR3 nucleotides: TGCAGTGCTAGAGATGGCGGGAGGTACGAGCAGTACTTC. Its protein product is CSARDGGRYEQYF.